This is a list of T cell receptor beta chains from one sample in a study of cytotoxic CD8 clonotypes in ibrutinib-treated CLL. Profiled with immunoSEQ multiplex PCR; TCRdb holds only in-frame clones, not every one. The table lists about 160,000 clones, around 80% of them singletons. The sample was PBMCs, taken after 24 months of ibrutinib treatment. These receptors were taken from a human donor with chronic lymphocytic leukemia. Both conserved end residues are part of each CDR3. The D gene is left open where the match is weak. Size values are once, few and many counts, or a class for expanded clones, and some rows have none.

-,-,TRBJ1-1,TRBV6-6,CASSYQRGARNTEAFF,TGTGCCAGCAGTTATCAAAGGGGGGCACGGAACACTGAAGCTTTCTTT
-,TRBD2,TRBJ2-2,TRBV30,CAWSLRGTSGRDIPGTGELFF,TGTGCCTGGAGTCTACGTGGGACTAGCGGGAGGGATATTCCGGGGACCGGGGAGCTGTTTTTT
once,-,TRBJ1-1,TRBV6-5,CASSYGRRGGGTEAFF,TGTGCCAGCAGTTACGGTCGGAGGGGCGGAGGCACTGAAGCTTTCTTT
-,-,TRBJ2-3,TRBV4-3,CASSQDHGEGATDTQYF,TGCGCCAGCAGCCAAGACCACGGGGAGGGGGCGACAGATACGCAGTATTTT
few,-,TRBJ2-1,TRBV7-2,CASSLRERVEQFF,TGTGCCAGCAGCTTAAGAGAAAGGGTTGAGCAGTTCTTC
-,TRBD1,TRBJ1-3,TRBV7-9,CASSWGTASGNTIYF,TGTGCCAGCAGCTGGGGGACAGCCTCTGGAAACACCATATATTTT
-,-,TRBJ1-5,TRBV19,CATSRGGAGDVNQPQHF,TGTGCCACCTCACGAGGGGGGGCGGGCGATGTCAATCAGCCCCAGCATTTT
few,-,TRBJ1-6,TRBV5-1,CASSSLPAGRENSPLHF,TGCGCCAGCAGCTCTCTGCCGGCTGGACGGGAAAATTCACCCCTCCACTTT
-,TRBD1,TRBJ2-1,TRBV5-1,CASSSDGTGRNEQFF,TGCGCCAGCAGCTCTGACGGGACAGGGCGGAATGAGCAGTTCTTC
-,-,TRBJ2-2,TRBV19,CASSMADTGELFF,TGTGCCAGTAGTATGGCGGACACCGGGGAGCTGTTTTTT
-,-,TRBJ2-7,TRBV7-2,CASSFRFPTYEQYF,TGTGCCAGCAGCTTTAGGTTTCCAACCTACGAGCAGTACTTC
-,-,TRBJ2-1,TRBV20-1,CSAPLAVEQFF,TGCAGTGCTCCGCTAGCTGTCGAGCAGTTCTTC
-,-,TRBJ2-2,TRBV14,CASSLRGSTGELFF,TGTGCCAGCAGCCTCCGGGGGAGCACCGGGGAGCTGTTTTTT
-,TRBD2,TRBJ2-2,TRBV13,CASSLRLAGVSGELFF,TGTGCCAGCAGCTTAAGACTAGCGGGAGTCAGCGGGGAGCTGTTTTTT
-,TRBD2,TRBJ2-1,TRBV9,CASSALAGGYHEQFF,TGTGCCAGCAGCGCTCTAGCGGGGGGATACCATGAGCAGTTCTTC